This T cell receptor beta chain comes out of a study of T-cell reconstitution after alpha-beta-depleted transplantation in children. The V and J ends lost 3 bases and 2 bases respectively, with 15 bases between them. Looked up from germline, CDR1 is WNHNN and CDR2 is SYGVQD (reference sequence). CDR3 length: 16 amino acids. During its preparation, the TCRbeta library received unique molecular identifiers. TCRdb redid the calling of the PCR reads with MiXCR, one entry per CDR3 protein. This sample has about 830,000 distinct CDR3 sequences; 15% to 20% occur once, and the top ten carry around 5.3%. This clonotype was counted only a few times. Antigen unknown. Study conclusions and caveats: The high TCRbeta diversity at day 60 in some patients came from surviving recipient T cells and thymic progenitors. Expanded clones from the graft, numbering several hundred, reportedly supplied alpha-beta T cells about two months after transplant. Once a year had passed after transplant, T-cell counts and diversity came mostly from newly produced T cells.

The chain links TRBV10-1 to TRBJ2-3; no reliable D call. Sequenced material: PBMCs, mostly from graft donor cells, taken 360 days after TCRalphabeta/CD19-depleted stem cell transplant. The receptor was derived from a male patient aged 10-17 years who had a stem cell transplant for acute lymphoblastic leukemia, so the T cells may come from the graft donor. The CDR3 loop reads CASSDGWVSDTDTQYF. The CDR3 DNA reads TGCGCCAGCAGTGACGGTTGGGTTTCGGACACAGATACGCAGTATTTT.